Listed below are T cell receptor beta chains from one sample, sequenced in a study of cytomegalovirus exposure and HLA in healthy donors. Some clones are missing from TCRdb's copy, which holds only in-frame ones; the method was immunoSEQ multiplex PCR. The sample has about 95,000 clones, roughly three quarters seen once. Sequenced: PBMCs. These receptors all come from a woman aged 40 to 55 in good health and CMV-seronegative. Both conserved end residues are part of each CDR3. Fields, in order: J gene, V gene, clone size, D gene, CDR3 protein, CDR3 DNA. The D gene is left open where the match is weak. Size is stated for part of the rows, as once, few or many counts, or as a class when the clone is expanded.

TRBJ1-4	TRBV4-3	NA	NA	CASSRYSKDEKLFF	TGCGCCAGCAGCCGCTACAGTAAGGATGAAAAACTGTTTTTT
TRBJ1-5	TRBV18	few	NA	CASSPPGSGNQPQHF	TGTGCCAGCTCACCGCCAGGGTCGGGCAATCAGCCCCAGCATTTT
TRBJ1-5	TRBV7-6	few	NA	CASSLEAFGSYQPQHF	TGTGCCAGCAGCTTAGAGGCATTCGGGTCCTATCAGCCCCAGCATTTT
TRBJ2-7	TRBV6-1	NA	TRBD1	CASRGRGSWEQYF	TGTGCCAGCAGGGGCAGGGGGTCTTGGGAGCAGTACTTC
TRBJ1-2	TRBV6-5	NA	NA	CASSARGGNYGYTF	TGTGCCAGCAGCGCAAGGGGGGGGAACTATGGCTACACCTTC
TRBJ2-2	TRBV7-3	NA	TRBD1	CASSLNRGSGELFF	TGTGCCAGCAGCTTAAACAGGGGCTCCGGGGAGCTGTTTTTT
TRBJ2-1	TRBV6-5	few	NA	CASSYVGDPNEQFF	TGTGCCAGCAGTTACGTAGGGGATCCCAATGAGCAGTTCTTC
TRBJ2-3	TRBV4-1	NA	TRBD1	CASSLGGQGHTDTQYF	TGCGCCAGCAGCCTGGGCGGACAGGGACACACAGATACGCAGTATTTT
TRBJ1-4	TRBV27	NA	NA	CASSLFGRYNEKLFF	TGTGCCAGCAGTTTATTTGGGAGGTATAATGAAAAACTGTTTTTT
TRBJ1-1	TRBV11-2	NA	NA	CASSISVGVNTEAFF	TGTGCCAGCAGCATTAGTGTCGGAGTGAACACTGAAGCTTTCTTT
TRBJ1-2	TRBV23-1	once	NA	CASSLPRGDVDGYTF	TGCGCCAGCAGTCTCCCCCGGGGGGATGTTGATGGCTACACCTTC
TRBJ1-1	TRBV7-9	NA	NA	CASSGDGMNTEAFF	TGTGCCAGCAGCGGAGATGGTATGAACACTGAAGCTTTCTTT
TRBJ2-1	TRBV13	NA	TRBD1	CASRDRGVGEQFF	TGTGCCAGCCGGGACAGGGGTGTAGGTGAGCAGTTCTTC
TRBJ1-2	TRBV5-5	NA	NA	CASSLQTSKFYGYTF	TGTGCCAGCAGCTTGCAGACAAGCAAATTCTATGGCTACACCTTC
TRBJ1-1	TRBV10-3	once	TRBD1	CAIRGQGNTEAFF	TGTGCCATCAGGGGACAGGGGAACACTGAAGCTTTCTTT
TRBJ2-1	TRBV7-3	NA	NA	CASSLGGAGNEQFF	TGTGCCAGCAGCTTAGGCGGGGCAGGCAATGAGCAGTTCTTC
TRBJ1-5	TRBV7-8	NA	TRBD1	CASSLGGQGENQPQHF	TGTGCCAGCAGCTTAGGTGGACAGGGGGAAAATCAGCCCCAGCATTTT
TRBJ1-2	TRBV5-1	once	NA	CASSPDGLYGYTF	TGCGCCAGCAGCCCGGACGGACTCTATGGCTACACCTTC
TRBJ2-1	TRBV15	NA	TRBD2	CATSDTASSGVGANEQFF	TGTGCCACCAGCGACACGGCTTCTAGCGGCGTCGGAGCGAATGAGCAGTTCTTC
TRBJ2-5	TRBV4-1	NA	NA	CASSQDHLEAYQETQYF	TGCGCCAGCAGCCAAGATCATCTGGAGGCGTACCAAGAGACCCAGTACTTC
TRBJ1-5	TRBV30	NA	NA	CAWGTRDQPQHF	TGTGCCTGGGGCACCCGGGATCAGCCCCAGCATTTT
TRBJ1-1	TRBV6-6	NA	NA	CASSYSIGGVAEAFF	TGTGCCAGCAGTTACTCGATAGGGGGAGTGGCTGAAGCTTTCTTT
TRBJ2-5	TRBV5-1	once	TRBD2	CASSLSGGETQYF	TGCGCCAGCAGCTTGTCGGGGGGTGAGACCCAGTACTTC
TRBJ2-7	TRBV10-3	few	TRBD1	CATGGEDYEQYF	TGTGCCACAGGGGGCGAGGACTACGAGCAGTACTTC
TRBJ1-5	TRBV4-3	NA	TRBD1	CASSREWTGSQPQHF	TGCGCCAGCAGCCGAGAATGGACAGGGAGTCAGCCCCAGCATTTT
TRBJ1-5	TRBV6-5	few	TRBD1	CATRGTGSNQPQHF	TGTGCCACCCGGGGGACAGGGAGCAATCAGCCCCAGCATTTT
TRBJ1-4	TRBV7-9	few	NA	CASSLVSGHTNEKLFF	TGTGCCAGCAGCTTAGTATCGGGTCATACTAATGAAAAACTGTTTTTT
TRBJ1-6	TRBV18	few	NA	CASSPTVREASPLHF	TGTGCCAGCTCACCGACAGTGCGGGAGGCATCACCCCTCCACTTT
TRBJ1-2	TRBV9	NA	TRBD1	CASSDHRTGLNYGYTF	TGTGCCAGCAGCGACCATCGGACAGGGTTGAACTATGGCTACACCTTC
TRBJ1-1	TRBV5-1	NA	NA	CASSLDRAVMVSHTEAFF	TGCGCCAGCAGCTTGGACAGGGCGGTTATGGTTAGTCACACTGAAGCTTTCTTT
TRBJ1-1	TRBV6-1	NA	NA	CASSDFAGNTEAFF	TGTGCCAGCAGTGATTTCGCGGGGAACACTGAAGCTTTCTTT
TRBJ1-2	TRBV27	NA	TRBD1	CASSLGTGVPHDGYTF	TGTGCCAGCAGTTTAGGGACAGGGGTTCCGCACGATGGCTACACCTTC
TRBJ1-3	TRBV2	NA	NA	CASSEPSTGNTIYF	TGTGCCAGCAGTGAACCGTCTACTGGAAACACCATATATTTT
TRBJ1-5	TRBV4-1	NA	NA	CASSLTGFNQPQHF	TGCGCCAGCAGTCTTACAGGGTTCAATCAGCCCCAGCATTTT
TRBJ1-1	TRBV5-4	NA	NA	CASSFVQEMNTEAFF	TGTGCCAGCAGCTTCGTACAGGAGATGAACACTGAAGCTTTCTTT
TRBJ1-6	TRBV7-9	NA	NA	CASSSEGAPLHF	TGTGCCAGCAGCTCTGAGGGCGCACCCCTCCACTTT
TRBJ1-2	TRBV6-1	NA	NA	CASSGDYPPFGYTF	TGTGCCAGCAGCGGAGACTACCCCCCGTTTGGCTACACCTTC
TRBJ1-2	TRBV19	NA	NA	CASSYRADYGYTF	TGTGCCAGTTCCTACAGGGCGGATTATGGCTACACCTTC
TRBJ2-3	TRBV2	few	NA	CASSGRATPRDTQYF	TGTGCCAGCAGCGGCCGCGCGACCCCGAGGGATACGCAGTATTTT
TRBJ1-2	TRBV29-1	NA	TRBD1	CSVGGAGQFYGYTF	TGCAGCGTTGGCGGGGCGGGACAGTTTTATGGCTACACCTTC
TRBJ2-1	TRBV9	NA	TRBD2	CASSVGTSGAPGNEQFF	TGTGCCAGCAGCGTAGGTACTAGCGGGGCCCCGGGGAATGAGCAGTTCTTC
TRBJ2-5	TRBV2	NA	TRBD2	CASSELRTSGVYF	TGTGCCAGCAGTGAACTCAGGACTAGCGGGGTGTACTTC
TRBJ1-1	TRBV4-2	NA	NA	CASSQGRVNTEAFF	TGTGCCAGCAGCCAAGGCCGGGTGAACACTGAAGCTTTCTTT
TRBJ1-1	TRBV19	few	NA	CASSTTGSLAEAFF	TGTGCCAGTAGTACGACAGGCTCCTTGGCTGAAGCTTTCTTT
TRBJ1-4	TRBV19	once	TRBD1	CASSGRTGGFSNEKLFF	TGTGCCAGTAGTGGACGGACAGGGGGCTTCTCTAATGAAAAACTGTTTTTT
TRBJ1-5	TRBV19	NA	NA	CASFGGYSNQPQHF	TGTGCCAGTTTCGGGGGATATAGCAATCAGCCCCAGCATTTT
TRBJ1-2	TRBV28	few	NA	CASNQGAPLGYTF	TGTGCCAGCAATCAGGGTGCCCCCCTCGGCTACACCTTC
TRBJ1-2	TRBV6-5	NA	TRBD1	CASSLGGQAVNYGYTF	TGTGCCAGCAGTTTGGGGGGACAGGCGGTCAACTATGGCTACACCTTC
TRBJ2-7	TRBV7-3	few	NA	CASSPAGQSSYEQYF	TGTGCCAGCAGTCCCGCGGGACAGAGCTCCTACGAGCAGTACTTC
TRBJ1-5	TRBV5-6	NA	TRBD1	CASSRISDRDQPQHF	TGTGCCAGCAGCCGAATATCTGACAGGGATCAGCCCCAGCATTTT
TRBJ1-4	TRBV5-1	NA	TRBD1	CASSSGQLATNEKLFF	TGCGCCAGCAGCTCGGGACAGCTTGCAACTAATGAAAAACTGTTTTTT
TRBJ2-6	TRBV6-6	NA	NA	CASSSSSGANVLTF	TGTGCCAGCAGTTCCAGCTCTGGGGCCAACGTCCTGACTTTC
TRBJ1-4	TRBV5-1	NA	TRBD1	CASSLGFRDSSNEKLFF	TGCGCCAGCAGCTTGGGTTTTCGGGACAGCTCAAATGAAAAACTGTTTTTT
TRBJ1-3	TRBV19	NA	NA	CASSITLSRRENTIYF	TGTGCCAGTAGTATAACTTTGTCGCGTCGTGAAAACACCATATATTTT